This T cell receptor beta chain was identified during a study of blood T cell repertoires in COVID-19. Study as a whole: COVID-19 samples, acute and convalescent, were from the United States, Italy and Spain. PBMCs, B-cell-depleted T cells, or T cells were the source of the cDNA or gDNA that made up the material.

Recruited during active infection, patients (from Seattle) were subsequently followed longitudinally. TCRdb's copy holds only in-frame clones and misses some; the assay was immunoSEQ multiplex PCR. The sample records 220,000 or so clones, 82% being singletons. The V gene's germline CDR1 is SGHRS and CDR2 YFSETQ. V shed 3 bases and J 5 bases; nucleotides not matched to a gene: 7. The CDR3 consists of 14 residues. The V gene is TRBV5-1, the J gene TRBJ1-2, with 7 bases lining up with TRBD1. The sequencing input was peripheral blood. The TCR originated in a woman older than 75 with COVID-19, enrolled during active disease. CDR3: CASSSTGVGYGYTF. CDR3 coding DNA: TGCGCCAGCAGCTCTACAGGGGTTGGGTATGGCTACACCTTC.